The rows below give T cell receptor beta chains drawn from one sample of a study of shared clonotypes between healthy human individuals. Only in-frame clones appear in the TCRdb table, and some are missing; sequencing was by immunoSEQ multiplex PCR. Of 500,000 to 650,000 clones in the sample, around 76% are singletons; the top ten hold around 12%. Sequencing input: PBMCs. These receptors originate from a woman aged 40 to 50 in good health. Some clones in this sample may be carry-over from other donors' samples. CDR3s leave out the opening cysteine and the closing phenylalanine or tryptophan. Each record gives: V gene, CDR3 length, CDR3 protein.

TRBV2,11,ARNREPNSPLH
TRBV10-3,11,ATSVGPQETQY
TRBV10-2,12,ASSESTNSDTQY
TRBV5-1,11,ASRLERADTQY
TRBV5-1,13,ASSLTGANTGELF
TRBV5-8,11,ASSPSSNQPQH
TRBV9,14,ASSFSHRVSGNTIY
TRBV4-2,13,ASSPSGAESYGYT
TRBV15,14,ATSRAGTGAWTEAF
TRBV10-2,13,ASSEPDANTGELF
TRBV11-2,13,ASSSRDRGVTEAF
TRBV27,11,ASANRGLYGYT
TRBV29-1,13,SVEGGTGGTYEQF
TRBV4-1,12,ASSQVGYGSPLH
TRBV7-9,16,ASSWYIGFGTGNQPQH
TRBV28,10,ASRANNYGYT
TRBV5-1,14,ASSLTASGTQETQY
TRBV18,12,ASQGTNMNTEAF
TRBV19,13,ASSWTVSTNEKLF
TRBV11-3,12,ASSKGQNQETQY
TRBV5-6,11,ASSPTLGTEAF
TRBV4-1,14,ASSHSGRGNTGELF